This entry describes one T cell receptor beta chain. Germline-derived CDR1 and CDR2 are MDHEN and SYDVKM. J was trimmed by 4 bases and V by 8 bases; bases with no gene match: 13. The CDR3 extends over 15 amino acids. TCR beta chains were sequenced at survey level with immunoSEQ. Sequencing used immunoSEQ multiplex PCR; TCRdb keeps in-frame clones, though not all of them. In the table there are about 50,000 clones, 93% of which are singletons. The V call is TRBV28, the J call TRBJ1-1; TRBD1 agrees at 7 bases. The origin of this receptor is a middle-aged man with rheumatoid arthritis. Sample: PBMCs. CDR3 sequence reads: CASGRRTGIGTEAFF. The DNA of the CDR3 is TGTGCCAGCGGCCGAAGGACAGGAATCGGCACTGAAGCTTTCTTT.